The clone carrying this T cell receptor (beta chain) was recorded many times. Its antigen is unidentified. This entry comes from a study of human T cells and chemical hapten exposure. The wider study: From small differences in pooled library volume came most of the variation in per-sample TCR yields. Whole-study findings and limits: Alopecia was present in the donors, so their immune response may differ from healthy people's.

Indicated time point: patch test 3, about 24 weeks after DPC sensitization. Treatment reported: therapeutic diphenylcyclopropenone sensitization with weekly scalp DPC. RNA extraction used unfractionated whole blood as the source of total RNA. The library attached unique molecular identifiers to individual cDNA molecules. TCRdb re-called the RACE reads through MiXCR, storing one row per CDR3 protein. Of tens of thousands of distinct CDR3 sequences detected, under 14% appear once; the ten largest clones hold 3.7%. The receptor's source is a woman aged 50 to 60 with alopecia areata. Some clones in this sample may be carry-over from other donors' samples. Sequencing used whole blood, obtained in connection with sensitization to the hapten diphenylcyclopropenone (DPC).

The CDR3 sequence: CSVEEGAYEQYF. CDR3 bases: TGCAGCGTTGAGGAGGGGGCCTACGAGCAGTACTTC. The chain has TRBV29-1 and TRBJ2-7; the D call may be TRBD1 or TRBD2 (6 bases each). Germline CDR1 reads SQVTM; CDR2 reads ANQGSEA. The CDR3 length is 12 residues. V was shortened by 3 bases and J by 2 bases, with 8 bases between the two germline ends.